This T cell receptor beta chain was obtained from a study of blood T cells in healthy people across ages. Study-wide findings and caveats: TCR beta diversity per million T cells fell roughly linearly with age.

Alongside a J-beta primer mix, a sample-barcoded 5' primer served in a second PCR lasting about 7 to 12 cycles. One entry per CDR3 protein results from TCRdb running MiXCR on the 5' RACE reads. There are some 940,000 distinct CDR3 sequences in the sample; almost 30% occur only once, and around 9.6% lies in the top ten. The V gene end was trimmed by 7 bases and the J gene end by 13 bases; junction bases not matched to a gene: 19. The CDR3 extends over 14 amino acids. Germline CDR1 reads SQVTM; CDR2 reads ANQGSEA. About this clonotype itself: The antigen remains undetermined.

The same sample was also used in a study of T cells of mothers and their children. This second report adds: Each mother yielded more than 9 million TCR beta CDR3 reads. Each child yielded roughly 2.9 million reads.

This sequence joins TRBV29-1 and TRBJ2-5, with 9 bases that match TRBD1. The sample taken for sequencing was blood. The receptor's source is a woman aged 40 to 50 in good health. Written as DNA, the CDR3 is TGCAGCGCCCTCCTGGGACAGGGATCCTACGAGCGGTACTTC. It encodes CSALLGQGSYERYF.